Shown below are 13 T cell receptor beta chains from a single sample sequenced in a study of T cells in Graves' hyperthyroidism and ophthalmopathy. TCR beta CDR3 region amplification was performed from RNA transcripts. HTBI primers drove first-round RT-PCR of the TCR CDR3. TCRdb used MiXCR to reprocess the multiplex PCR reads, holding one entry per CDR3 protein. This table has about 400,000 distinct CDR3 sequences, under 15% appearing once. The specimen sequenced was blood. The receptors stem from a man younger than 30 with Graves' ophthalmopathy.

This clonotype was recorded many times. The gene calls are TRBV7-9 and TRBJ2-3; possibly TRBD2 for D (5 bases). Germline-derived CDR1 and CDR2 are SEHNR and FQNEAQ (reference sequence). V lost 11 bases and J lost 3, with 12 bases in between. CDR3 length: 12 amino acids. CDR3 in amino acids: CAGAGVTDTQYF. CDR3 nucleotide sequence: TGTGCCGGCGCCGGGGTTACAGATACGCAGTATTTT.

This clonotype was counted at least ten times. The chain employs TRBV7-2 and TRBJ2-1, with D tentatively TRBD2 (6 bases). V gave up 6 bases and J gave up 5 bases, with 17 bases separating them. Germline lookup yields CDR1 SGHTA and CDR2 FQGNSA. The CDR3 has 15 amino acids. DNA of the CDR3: TGTGCCAGCAGGGCAGGTCCGGGACTTAACAATGAGCAGTTCTTC. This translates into CASRAGPGLNNEQFF.

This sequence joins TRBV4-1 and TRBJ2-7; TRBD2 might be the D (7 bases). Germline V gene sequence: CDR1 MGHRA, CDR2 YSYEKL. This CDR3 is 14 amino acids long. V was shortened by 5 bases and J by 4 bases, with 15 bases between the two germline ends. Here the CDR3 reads CASSKRGAGYEQYF. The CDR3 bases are TGCGCCAGCAGCAAACGGGGGGCTGGATACGAGCAGTACTTC.

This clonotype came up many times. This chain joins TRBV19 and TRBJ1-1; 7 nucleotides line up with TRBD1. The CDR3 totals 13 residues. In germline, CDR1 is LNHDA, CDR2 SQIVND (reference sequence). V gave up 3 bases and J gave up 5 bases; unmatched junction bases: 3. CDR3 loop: CASSIDRDTEAFF. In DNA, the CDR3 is TGTGCCAGTAGTATCGACAGGGATACTGAAGCTTTCTTT.

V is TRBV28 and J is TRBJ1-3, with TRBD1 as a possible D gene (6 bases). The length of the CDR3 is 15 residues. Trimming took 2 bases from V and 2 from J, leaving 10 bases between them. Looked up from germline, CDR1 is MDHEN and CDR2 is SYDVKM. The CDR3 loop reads CASSLNRVAGNTIYF. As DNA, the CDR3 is TGTGCCAGCAGTTTAAACAGGGTGGCTGGAAACACCATATATTTT. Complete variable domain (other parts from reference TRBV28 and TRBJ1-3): DVKVTQSSRYLVKRTGEKVFLECVQDMDHENMFWYRQDPGLGLRLIYFSYDVKMKEKGDIPEGYSVSREKKERFSLILESASTNQTSMYLCASSLNRVAGNTIYFGEGSWLTVV.

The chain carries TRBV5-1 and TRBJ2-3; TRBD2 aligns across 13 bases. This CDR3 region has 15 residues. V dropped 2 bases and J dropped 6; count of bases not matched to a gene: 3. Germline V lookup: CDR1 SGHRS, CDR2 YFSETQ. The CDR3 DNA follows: TGCGCCAGCAGCTTCACTAGCGGGAGGGCGGATACGCAGTATTTT. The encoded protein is CASSFTSGRADTQYF.

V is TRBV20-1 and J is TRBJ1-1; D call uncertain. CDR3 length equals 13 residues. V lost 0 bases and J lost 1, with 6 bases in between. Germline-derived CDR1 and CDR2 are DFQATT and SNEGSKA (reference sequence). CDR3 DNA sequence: TGCAGTGCTAGAGAGCGAGGGAACACTGAAGCTTTCTTT. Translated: CSARERGNTEAFF.

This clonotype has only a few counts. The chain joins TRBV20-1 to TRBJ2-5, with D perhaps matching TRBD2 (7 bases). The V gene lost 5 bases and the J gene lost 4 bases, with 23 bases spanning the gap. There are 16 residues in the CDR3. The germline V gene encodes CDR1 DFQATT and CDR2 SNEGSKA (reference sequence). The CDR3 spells CSAVPGGLAYLETQYF. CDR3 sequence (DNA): TGCAGTGCTGTACCCGGGGGGCTAGCATACCTAGAGACCCAGTACTTC.

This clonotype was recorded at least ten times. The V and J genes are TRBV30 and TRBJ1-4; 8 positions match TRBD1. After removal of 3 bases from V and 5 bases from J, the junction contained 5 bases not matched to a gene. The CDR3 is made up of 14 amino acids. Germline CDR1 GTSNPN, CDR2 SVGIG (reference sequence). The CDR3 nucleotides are TGTGCCTGGAGGAGGACAGGGCTAAATGAAAAACTGTTTTTT. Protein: CAWRRTGLNEKLFF.

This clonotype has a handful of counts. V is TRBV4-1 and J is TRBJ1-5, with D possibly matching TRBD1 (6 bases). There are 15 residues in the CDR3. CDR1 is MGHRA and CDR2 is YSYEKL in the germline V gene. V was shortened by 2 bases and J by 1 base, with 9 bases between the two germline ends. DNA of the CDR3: TGCGCCAGCAGCCAACAGGGGCTAAGCAATCAGCCCCAGCATTTT. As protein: CASSQQGLSNQPQHF.

The CDR3 spells CASNQQGVYGYTF. The CDR3, as DNA: TGTGCCAGCAACCAACAGGGGGTATACGGCTACACCTTC. The chain uses TRBV9 and TRBJ1-2; the match to TRBD1 covers 8 bases. CDR1 and CDR2 (germline): SGDLS, YYNGEE. Losses at the gene ends were 6 bases for V and 8 bases for J; bases not matched to a gene: 9. CDR3 size: 13 residues.

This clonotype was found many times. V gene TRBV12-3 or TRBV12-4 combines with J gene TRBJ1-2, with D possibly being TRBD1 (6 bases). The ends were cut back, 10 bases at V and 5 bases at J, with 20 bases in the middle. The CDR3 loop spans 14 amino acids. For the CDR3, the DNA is TGTGCCACCAAAAATATACAGGGCGCATATGGCTACACCTTC. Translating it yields CATKNIQGAYGYTF.

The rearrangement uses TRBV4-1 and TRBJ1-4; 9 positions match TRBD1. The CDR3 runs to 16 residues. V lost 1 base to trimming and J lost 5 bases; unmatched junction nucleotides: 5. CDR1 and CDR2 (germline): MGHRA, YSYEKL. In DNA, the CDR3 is TGCGCCAGCAGCCAAGGCCCGGGACAGGGAAATGAAAAACTGTTTTTT. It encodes CASSQGPGQGNEKLFF.